This T cell receptor beta chain was recorded in a study of Graves' ophthalmopathy and Graves' hyperthyroidism. At the level of the study: Peripheral blood collection took place at initial diagnosis, before any treatment.

TCR beta CDR3 regions were amplified from RNA transcripts. Second-round multiplex PCR came after first-round RT-PCR with HTBI primers. TCRdb recomputed calls from the multiplex PCR reads with MiXCR, one row per CDR3 protein. There are about 220,000 distinct CDR3 sequences in the sample; roughly 21% occur only once, and roughly 39% lies in the top ten. Of note for this clonotype: Its antigen is not known.

CDR1 and CDR2 from the germline V gene are SGHAT and FQNNGV. This CDR3 has 15 residues. Trimming removed 0 bases from V and 1 base from J, with 9 bases in between. The study's findings and limits: This model predicted ophthalmopathy progression (sensitivity around 70%, specificity about 72%).

Pregnancy or lactation, uncontrolled infections and other autoimmune diseases were grounds for excluding patients. The chain combines TRBV11-2 with TRBJ1-1; D is uncertain. This TCR came from a woman aged 45-65 years with Graves' ophthalmopathy. Material: peripheral blood. CDR3 sequence (DNA): TGTGCCAGCAGCTTAGACTGGACGGGGAACACTGAAGCTTTCTTT. Translated: CASSLDWTGNTEAFF. Together with reference TRBV11-2 and TRBJ1-1, the CDR3 gives the full variable domain: EAGVAQSPRYKIIEKRQSVAFWCNPISGHATLYWYQQILGQGPKLLIQFQNNGVVDDSQLPKDRFSAERLKGVDSTLKIQPAKLEDSAVYLCASSLDWTGNTEAFFGQGTRLTVV.